This T cell receptor beta chain was obtained from a study of T cells in Graves' hyperthyroidism and ophthalmopathy (dated by TCRdb to the late 2010s). Study-level background: Peripheral blood was collected at initial diagnosis, before any treatment. A discovery cohort of approximately 100 patients, approximately 44 with Graves' ophthalmopathy and about 60 with stable Graves' hyperthyroidism, was used to find distinguishing TCR V-J signatures. Whether ophthalmopathy could be predicted prospectively was tested in an independent validation cohort made up of some 20 hyperthyroidism patients plus 17 patients who later progressed to ophthalmopathy. The roughly 100 discovery patients were randomly split 7:3 into training and test sets. The study also compared thyroid tissue and blood T-cell repertoires from roughly 6 Graves' hyperthyroidism patients. After blood sampling, hyperthyroidism patients were treated with methimazole at a starting dose of 30 mg daily, and ophthalmopathy patients were treated with high-dose intravenous methylprednisolone. The paper reports TCR Vbeta CDR3 sequencing of fewer than 150 peripheral blood samples: some 44 ophthalmopathy, approximately 74 hyperthyroidism and around 17 progressor patients.

Stable Graves' hyperthyroidism was defined as the absence of progression to ophthalmopathy over 18 months of follow-up. The hyperthyroidism patients were between 18 and 65 years old and newly diagnosed, with a disease duration of less than 2 months. Patients with uncontrolled infections, other autoimmune diseases, pregnancy or lactation were excluded. Diagnoses relied on clinical symptoms, serum thyroxine and TRAb, thyroid ultrasound and orbital computed tomography. PBMCs were isolated from about 10 ml of fresh peripheral blood by Ficoll-Paque density gradient centrifugation. Trizol reagent was used to extract total RNA, and RNA quality was then checked on an Agilent 2100 Bioanalyzer. The TCR beta CDR3 regions were amplified from RNA transcripts. A first-round RT-PCR of the TCR CDR3 used the HTBI primer set with the Qiagen OneStep RT-PCR kit. The libraries were constructed in a second round of multiplex PCR and then size-selected and purified. Libraries were sequenced paired-end with 100 bp reads on an Illumina HiSeq2000. Concerning the study's data processing: SOAPnuke was used to process the raw data, with reads discarded if the reads contained adapters or uncalled bases, had a mean Phred below 15, or lacked an exact constant-primer or identifier match. COPE v1.2.5 was used to merge the high-quality paired reads, and each unique nucleotide sequence was defined as a clonotype. MiTCR v1.1 was used to align the clonotypes against IMGT TRBV, TRBD and TRBJ reference segments. The analysis included only V-J combinations with a frequency above 0.0001, which together covered over 98% of the repertoires. A TCS score was defined as the ratio of F50 (clonal expansion) to E x V (chaos), with BLOSUM62-based TCRdist applied between CDR3 peptides within each V-J. Welch's t-statistics and random forest reduced 514 V-J features to 13, which were used in a naive Bayes classifier (R e1071). TCRdb itself trimmed the public reads at Q25 with fastp, ran MiXCR and retained productive beta chains. Every CDR3 protein is listed once, alongside the most common genes and DNA of its rows. These V and J calls are TCRdb output, not the study's own analysis. This sample is represented by over 200,000 distinct CDR3 sequences; about 16% of them were singletons. The top ten clones comprise just under 45% of the sample.

The table lists this clonotype with many counts. This receptor's antigen is unknown. Within one base of it there is no much larger clone, and no base qualities were kept. The investigation overall reported the following: No statistical method was used to set the sample size in advance, and investigators knew the group allocation. Most expanded thyroid clonotypes (frequency above 0.001) were also detected in blood, a finding suggesting that blood repertoires may reflect thyroid immune responses. A model built on a 13 V-J signature distinguished ophthalmopathy from stable hyperthyroidism, reaching 85% to 90% sensitivity and around 81% specificity in cross-validation and 80%/75% in testing. In validation, progression to ophthalmopathy was predicted by the model with 55% to 71% sensitivity and approximately 78% specificity, a median of approximately 6.5 months before onset.

Here V drops 7 bases and J drops 1 base, and the junction holds 9 bases not matched to any gene. From the cysteine through the phenylalanine, the CDR3 covers 15 amino acids. Only CDR3 DNA is held: 45 bases, read in frame from base 1. Looking up the germline V gene yields CDR1 MNHEY and CDR2 SVGEGT. The rearranged segments are TRBV6-2 or TRBV6-3 and TRBJ2-5; 7 nucleotides in the junction match TRBD1. The sequence was obtained from a man in his forties with Graves' hyperthyroidism. Specimen: blood. The CDR3 region has the sequence CASTRQGIIQETQYF. The nucleotide sequence reads TGTGCCAGCACCCGACAGGGAATAATCCAAGAGACCCAGTACTTC.